This TCR beta chain was sequenced in a study of control samples from healthy donors and cancer patients (dated by TCRdb to 2018 to 2020). A remark on this clone: This clone's antigen is unknown. Per-nucleotide qualities are absent, and no much larger clonotype sits a single base away.

Library preparation used the immunoSEQ multiplex PCR assay. TCRdb obtained this table from immuneACCESS and retained in-frame rearrangements with V and J assigned. These tables miss some clones; where compared with another copy, unresolved V genes account for less than half of the shortfall, and the remainder is unexplained. For this sample the table gives 74,000 or so clones, of which over 75% were detected only once. The ten largest clones take up 7.2% of the sample. CDR1 and CDR2 (SGHDT, YYEEEE) derive from the germline V gene. The CDR3 sequence holds 14 residues, the cysteine and phenylalanine included. The CDR3 DNA has 42 bases and is translated from base 1. Cut back by 0 bases and 0 bases, the V and J ends lie 7 bases apart.

Sample: blood. The sequence was collected from a man aged 50 to 60 in good health. This receptor chain uses TRBV5-6 and TRBJ2-7; the D gene lacks a confident call. The sequence in DNA is TGTGCCAGCAGCTTGGGAATGGGCTCCTACGAGCAGTACTTC. Its translation is CASSLGMGSYEQYF.